Below are 21 T cell receptor beta chains sequenced from a single sample in a study of early T cells in non-severe SARS-CoV-2 infection. TCRdb recomputed calls from the 5' RACE reads with MiXCR, one row per CDR3 protein. Among tens of thousands of distinct CDR3 sequences, roughly 10% were seen once, and the ten largest hold approximately 4.1%. Sequences were obtained from whole blood. These receptors were taken from an adult who was a healthcare worker with PCR-confirmed SARS-CoV-2 infection or an uninfected control (not recorded which).

V usage is TRBV28 and J usage is TRBJ2-7; 7 positions match TRBD1. The junction had 4 bases not matched to a gene; V was cut back by 8 bases and J by 9 bases. The CDR3 is 10 amino acids. CDR1 MDHEN and CDR2 SYDVKM come from the germline V gene. The CDR3 bases are TGTGCCAGCCGACAGGGAAGGCAGTACTTC. It is translated as CASRQGRQYF.

This clonotype was counted at least ten times. This chain uses TRBV19 with TRBJ2-1; D possibly corresponds to TRBD2 (5 bases). With 4 bases removed from V and 4 bases from J, the gap between germline ends came to 17 bases. Germline CDR1 and CDR2: LNHDA and SQIVND (reference sequence). The CDR3 has 16 amino acids. The CDR3 spells CASSTAQRPPYNEQFF. CDR3 coding DNA: TGTGCCAGTAGTACGGCCCAGCGGCCCCCATACAATGAGCAGTTCTTC.

This clonotype occurred many times. The CDR3 spells CASSVTAGTSGRDTQYF. The CDR3 bases are TGTGCCAGCAGCGTCACAGCCGGGACTAGCGGGAGAGATACGCAGTATTTT. This chain uses TRBV9 with TRBJ2-3; TRBD2 agrees at 14 bases. CDR1 SGDLS and CDR2 YYNGEE come from the germline V gene. The CDR3 is 17 residues long. V was pared by 2 bases and J by 5 bases, with 7 bases of the junction left unmatched.

This clonotype was recorded at least ten times. The junction departs from the called germline gene at one end, perhaps through a read error. The chain couples TRBV20-1 to TRBJ2-3, with TRBD2 matching over 9 bases. This CDR3 is 14 amino acids long. Germline CDR1 is DFQATT and CDR2 is SNEGSKA (reference sequence). The CDR3 loop reads CSALPGTSKDTQYF. DNA for the CDR3: TGCAGTGCTTTGCCCGGGACTAGCAAAGATACGCAGTATTTT.

The chain links TRBV20-1 to TRBJ1-1; D might be TRBD1 (5 bases). This CDR3 is built from 13 residues. Germline V gives CDR1 DFQATT, CDR2 SNEGSKA (reference sequence). V lost 1 base and J lost 4, with 10 bases in between. CDR3 amino acids: CSARGLGGTEAFF. The CDR3 nucleotides are TGCAGTGCTAGAGGCCTGGGGGGCACTGAAGCTTTCTTT.

The sample holds a few counts of this clonotype. This chain connects TRBV7-6 to TRBJ2-3, with D possibly TRBD1 on 6 matching bases. From germline, CDR1 is SGHVS and CDR2 FNYEAQ. Trimming removed 0 bases at V and 5 bases at J, with 9 bases between. The CDR3 has 14 amino acids. CDR3 DNA sequence: TGTGCCAGCAGCTTAGCGCAGGGGCAAGATACGCAGTATTTT. The encoded protein is CASSLAQGQDTQYF.

The chain has TRBV10-3 and TRBJ2-5; no clear D. Germline V gene lookup returns CDR1 ENHRY and CDR2 SYGVKD. CDR3 length equals 13 residues. Trimming removed 5 bases from V and 2 bases from J, with 9 bases in between. CDR3 coding DNA: TGTGCCATCAGTTTCAACAGACAAGAGACCCAGTACTTC. Translated, it gives CAISFNRQETQYF.

The chain is built from TRBV29-1 and TRBJ2-1; 7 nucleotides line up with TRBD1. Unmatched junction bases numbered 11, after V lost 6 bases and J lost 3 bases. Germline lookup yields CDR1 SQVTM and CDR2 ANQGSEA. The length of the CDR3 is 15 residues. The CDR3 bases are TGCAGCGTGGGCAGGGGGTCAGAGGTCTACAATGAGCAGTTCTTC. This gives the protein CSVGRGSEVYNEQFF.

The chain recombines TRBV6-5 with TRBJ2-2; TRBD2 is a possible D gene (5 bases). Germline CDR1 is MNHEY and CDR2 is SVGAGI. The CDR3 is 13 amino acids. V was cut by 0 bases and J by 9 bases, with 8 bases left in between. The CDR3: CASSYSEGRELFF. CDR3 sequence (DNA): TGTGCCAGCAGTTACTCTGAGGGAAGGGAGCTGTTTTTT.

There are many counts of this clonotype. The rearrangement uses TRBV7-2 and TRBJ1-3; possibly TRBD1 for D (5 bases). Germline values: CDR1 SGHTA, CDR2 FQGNSA. Trimming took off 5 bases at V and 0 bases at J, with 17 bases between the two ends. This CDR3 has 17 amino acids. CDR3 sequence reads: CASSLTGSVSSGNTIYF. CDR3 in DNA: TGTGCCAGCAGCCTCACAGGCTCTGTGAGCTCTGGAAACACCATATATTTT.

This chain uses TRBV6-5 with TRBJ1-6, with D uncertain. Germline V gene lookup returns CDR1 MNHEY and CDR2 SVGAGI. Trimming left V 2 bases short and J 0 bases short, with 8 bases between. The CDR3 totals 16 residues. CDR3 sequence: CASSYGLSSYNSPLHF. CDR3 coding DNA: TGTGCCAGCAGTTACGGTCTAAGCTCCTATAATTCACCCCTCCACTTT.

This chain uses TRBV2 with TRBJ1-2; no firm D call. The V gene's germline CDR1 is SNHLY and CDR2 FYNNEI. The V and J ends lost 7 bases and 6 bases respectively, with 15 bases between them. The length of the CDR3 is 13 residues. CDR3 residues: CASTRGLIDGYTF. The DNA of the CDR3 is TGTGCCAGCACCCGAGGATTGATCGATGGCTACACCTTC. The variable domain in full, with the rest retrieved from reference TRBV2 and TRBJ1-2, is EPEVTQTPSHQVTQMGQEVILRCVPISNHLYFYWYRQILGQKVEFLVSFYNNEISEKSEIFDDQFSVERPDGSNFTLKIRSTKLEDSAMYFCASTRGLIDGYTFGSGTRLTVV.

This clonotype occurred many times. The V and J genes are TRBV10-2 and TRBJ1-4; TRBD1 is a possible D gene (5 bases). CDR3 size: 15 residues. Per the germline V gene, CDR1 is WSHSY and CDR2 is SAAADI. V was shortened by 3 bases and J by 5 bases, with 13 bases between the two germline ends. The CDR3 loop reads CASSDPHGANEKLFF. Here the CDR3 DNA reads TGCGCCAGCAGTGACCCCCACGGGGCGAATGAAAAACTGTTTTTT.

There are many counts of this clonotype. This chain connects TRBV11-2 to TRBJ2-1, with D possibly matching TRBD1 (6 bases). The CDR3 has 14 amino acids. Trimming stripped 5 bases from V and 6 bases from J, with 14 bases between. Germline V gives CDR1 SGHAT, CDR2 FQNNGV. The CDR3 region has the DNA TGTGCCAGCAGCCCCGGGACATATTTCAATGAGCAGTTCTTC. It encodes CASSPGTYFNEQFF.

The genes are TRBV7-2 and TRBJ2-1, with unresolved D. Deletions cut 5 bases from V and 0 bases from J, with 17 bases between. The CDR3 spans 17 residues. Germline assignment: CDR1 SGHTA and CDR2 FQGNSA. Written as DNA, the CDR3 is TGTGCCAGCAGCACGTCCGTGATAGGTAGCTCCTACAATGAGCAGTTCTTC. This encodes CASSTSVIGSSYNEQFF.

This clonotype was seen at least ten times. The chain uses TRBV27 and TRBJ2-7; no reliable D call. From germline, CDR1 is MNHEY and CDR2 SMNVEV (reference sequence). Between the trimmed V and J ends, which lost 6 bases and 0 bases, there was a span of 12 bases. The CDR3 is made up of 14 amino acids. This chain's CDR3 is CASSSGRPSYEQYF. CDR3 DNA: TGTGCCAGCAGCTCCGGACGGCCCTCCTACGAGCAGTACTTC.

This clonotype was seen a handful of times. This sequence joins TRBV7-9 and TRBJ1-4; no clear D gene. The CDR3 loop spans 13 amino acids. Germline loops: CDR1 SEHNR, CDR2 FQNEAQ (reference sequence). Trimming removed 3 bases at V and 7 bases at J, with 9 bases between. The CDR3 nucleotides read TGTGCCAGCAGCTTGGTAGTCGGTGAAAAACTGTTTTTT. Its translation is CASSLVVGEKLFF. The complete variable domain, with remaining parts taken from reference TRBV7-9 and TRBJ1-4, reads DTGVSQNPRHKITKRGQNVTFRCDPISEHNRLYWYRQTLGQGPEFLTYFQNEAQLEKSRLLSDRFSAERPKGSFSTLEIQRTEQGDSAMYLCASSLVVGEKLFFGSGTQLSVL.

The CDR3 is CSAEPNQGLLNIQYF. The CDR3 bases are TGCAGTGCGGAACCCAATCAGGGGCTCCTGAACATTCAGTACTTC. This chain uses TRBV20-1 with TRBJ2-4; tentative D call: TRBD1 (6 bases). The germline V gene encodes CDR1 DFQATT and CDR2 SNEGSKA (reference sequence). This CDR3 has 15 residues. Trimming left V 6 bases short and J 7 bases short, with 22 bases between.

The V call is TRBV2, the J call TRBJ1-2; 10 bases fit TRBD1. V gave up 6 bases and J gave up 8 bases; unmatched junction bases: 9. The CDR3 consists of 14 residues. Germline lookup yields CDR1 SNHLY and CDR2 FYNNEI. CDR3 sequence (DNA): TGTGCCAGCAGCGCCGGACAGGGGGGTAGAGGCTACACCTTC. Encoded protein: CASSAGQGGRGYTF.

CDR3 nucleotides: TGCGCCAGCAGCGTGACAGTAGGTAACACTGAAGCTTTCTTT. This codes for CASSVTVGNTEAFF. The V call is TRBV5-1, the J call TRBJ1-1; TRBD1 might be the D (5 bases). Trimming took 4 bases from V and 2 from J, leaving 12 bases between them. Germline V CDR1 and CDR2: SGHRS, YFSETQ. There are 14 residues in the CDR3.

The chain recombines TRBV5-6 with TRBJ1-5, with unresolved D. The germline V gene encodes CDR1 SGHDT and CDR2 YYEEEE. This CDR3 has 13 residues. V shed 4 bases and J shed 4 bases, with 9 bases lying between them. The CDR3 sequence is CASSHYRNQPQHF. In DNA form, the CDR3 reads TGTGCCAGCAGCCATTACCGAAATCAGCCCCAGCATTTT. Full variable domain (outside the CDR3, taken from reference TRBV5-6 and TRBJ1-5): DAGVTQSPTHLIKTRGQQVTLRCSPKSGHDTVSWYQQALGQGPQFIFQYYEEEERQRGNFPDRFSGHQFPNYSSELNVNALLLGDSALYLCASSHYRNQPQHFGDGTRLSIL.